The next 7 T cell receptor beta chains were all read from a single sample in a study of blood T cells in healthy people across ages. Combining a sample-barcoded 5' primer with a J-beta primer mix, a second PCR ran for about 7 to 11 cycles. One entry per CDR3 protein results from TCRdb running MiXCR on the 5' RACE reads. This repertoire shows some 1.7 million distinct CDR3 sequences, 28% found once; its top ten account for around 7.7%. The sequenced sample consisted of blood. The source is a woman under 40 in good health.

The V and J genes are TRBV2 and TRBJ2-1; 8 bases align to TRBD1. This CDR3 has 15 amino acids. Trimming took 6 bases from V and 1 from J; bases not matched to a gene: 5. Germline CDR1 and CDR2: SNHLY and FYNNEI. The CDR3 reads CASSKDRASYNEQFF. For the CDR3, the DNA is TGTGCCAGCAGCAAGGACAGGGCGTCCTACAATGAGCAGTTCTTC.

This clonotype was seen ten or more times. The CDR3 here is CASRQGTSRYEQYF. DNA for the CDR3: TGTGCCAGCAGGCAGGGGACTAGTCGCTACGAGCAGTACTTC. The chain couples TRBV6-5 to TRBJ2-7, with 8 positions matching TRBD2. The V gene's germline CDR1 is MNHEY and CDR2 SVGAGI. This CDR3 is built from 14 residues. Trimming cost V 6 bases and J 3 bases; bases outside gene matches: 7.

The genes are TRBV20-1 and TRBJ1-5; maybe TRBD1 (6 bases). In germline, CDR1 is DFQATT, CDR2 SNEGSKA (reference sequence). The CDR3 is made up of 16 amino acids. V was cut by 5 bases and J by 2 bases, with 19 bases left in between. The CDR3 region has the DNA TGCAGTGCTGGAGTCAGGGGACATGTTCGCAATCAGCCCCAGCATTTT. It specifies CSAGVRGHVRNQPQHF.

This chain uses TRBV7-4 with TRBJ2-5; D is unclear. The CDR3 runs 15 residues. Germline loops: CDR1 SGHVT, CDR2 SQSDAQ. Trimming removed 0 bases at V and 3 bases at J, with 11 bases between. CDR3: CASSLAVGPKETQYF. The CDR3 coding sequence is TGTGCCAGCAGCTTAGCAGTAGGACCGAAAGAGACCCAGTACTTC. The full variable domain, with the rest looked up from reference TRBV7-4 and TRBJ2-5, is GAGVSQSPRYKVAKRGRDVALRCDSISGHVTLYWYRQTLGQGSEVLTYSQSDAQRDKSGRPSGRFSAERPERSVSTLKIQRTEQGDSAVYLCASSLAVGPKETQYFGPGTRLLVL.

This clonotype was observed at least ten times. This chain connects TRBV20-1 to TRBJ2-6, with a tentative D call TRBD1 (8 bases). This CDR3 contains 17 residues. The V gene's germline CDR1 is DFQATT and CDR2 SNEGSKA (reference sequence). Deletions cut 6 bases from V and 0 bases from J, with 18 bases between. CDR3 loop: CSAPDTGGDSGANVLTF. As DNA, the CDR3 is TGCAGTGCCCCGGACACAGGGGGGGACTCTGGGGCCAACGTCCTGACTTTC.

This clonotype appeared once. This rearrangement joins TRBV9 to TRBJ2-5; 11 nucleotides agree with TRBD2. Looked up from germline, CDR1 is SGDLS and CDR2 is YYNGEE. CDR3 size: 15 residues. Unmatched junction bases numbered 9, after V lost 0 bases and J lost 11 bases. The CDR3 DNA reads as TGTGCCAGCAGCGTAGGACTAGCGGGGCAGAATGAGCAGTACTTC. Translated, it gives CASSVGLAGQNEQYF.

CDR3 bases: TGTGCCAGCAGCCGTAGCAGGGGCCTGAACACTGAAGCTTTCTTT. This translates into CASSRSRGLNTEAFF. V gene TRBV7-2 combines with J gene TRBJ1-1; D may be TRBD1 (6 bases). Germline-derived CDR1 and CDR2 are SGHTA and FQGNSA. The germline V and J ends were trimmed by 5 bases and 0 bases, with 13 bases remaining between them. The CDR3 is made up of 15 amino acids.